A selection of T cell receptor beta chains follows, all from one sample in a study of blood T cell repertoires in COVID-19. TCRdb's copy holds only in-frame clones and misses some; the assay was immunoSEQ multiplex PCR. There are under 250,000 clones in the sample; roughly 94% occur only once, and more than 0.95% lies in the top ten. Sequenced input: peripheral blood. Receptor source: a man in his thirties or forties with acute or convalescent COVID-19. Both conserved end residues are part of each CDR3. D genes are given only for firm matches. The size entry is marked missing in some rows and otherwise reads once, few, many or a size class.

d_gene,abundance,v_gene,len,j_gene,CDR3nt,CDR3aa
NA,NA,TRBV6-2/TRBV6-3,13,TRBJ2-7,TGTGCCAGCAGTTACGCGGGGTCCTACGAGCAGTACTTC,CASSYAGSYEQYF
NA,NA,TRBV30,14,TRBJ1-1,TGTGCCTGGAGGAGGGGAGGGTTGATCACTGAAGCTTTCTTT,CAWRRGGLITEAFF
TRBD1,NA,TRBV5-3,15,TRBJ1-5,TGTGCCAGAAGCGCCCCACAGGGGCCGGAACAGCCCCAGCATTTT,CARSAPQGPEQPQHF
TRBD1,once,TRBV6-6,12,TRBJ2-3,TGTGCCAGCAGCTCCGACAGGGGGCGCCCCTATTTT,CASSSDRGRPYF
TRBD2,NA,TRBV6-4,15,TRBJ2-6,TGTGCCAGCAGTCCCGGGGGGTCTGGGGCCAACGTCCTGACTTTC,CASSPGGSGANVLTF
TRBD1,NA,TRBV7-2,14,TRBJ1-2,TGTGCCAGCAGCGACAGGGTTATCGACTATGGCTACACCTTC,CASSDRVIDYGYTF
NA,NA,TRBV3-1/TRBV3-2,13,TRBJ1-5,TGTGCCAGCAGCCAAGGACTTCGTCAGCCCCAGCATTTT,CASSQGLRQPQHF
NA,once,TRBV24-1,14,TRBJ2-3,TGTGCCACCAGTGAGGTAGCGGACACAGATACGCAGTATTTT,CATSEVADTDTQYF
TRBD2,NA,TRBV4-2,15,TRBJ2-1,TGTGCCAGCAGCCAAGTACTAGCGGAGTACAATGAGCAGTTCTTC,CASSQVLAEYNEQFF
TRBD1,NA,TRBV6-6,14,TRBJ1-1,TGTGCCAGCAGTTCCGACAGGGGCTCCCCTGAAGCTTTCTTT,CASSSDRGSPEAFF
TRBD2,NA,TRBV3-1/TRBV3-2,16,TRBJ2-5,TGTGCCAGCACTCCACTAGCGGCCCAACCTGGGGGGACCCAGTACTTC,CASTPLAAQPGGTQYF
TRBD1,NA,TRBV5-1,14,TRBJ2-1,TGCGCCAGCAGCTTGGTGGGACAGACCAATGAGCAGTTCTTC,CASSLVGQTNEQFF
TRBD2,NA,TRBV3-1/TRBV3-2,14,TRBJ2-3,TGTGCCAGCAGCCAAGATTGGGGGAGGGGTACGCAGTATTTT,CASSQDWGRGTQYF
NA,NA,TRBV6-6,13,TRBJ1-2,TGTGCCAGCAGTTACGAGGGAAGAGGTGGCTACACCTTC,CASSYEGRGGYTF
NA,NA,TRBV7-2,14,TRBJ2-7,TGTGCCAGCAGCCAATACAGACAGTCCTACGAGCAGTACTTC,CASSQYRQSYEQYF
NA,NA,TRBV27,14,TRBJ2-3,TGTGCCAGCAGTTTAATTTCGGGTGCAGATACGCAGTATTTT,CASSLISGADTQYF
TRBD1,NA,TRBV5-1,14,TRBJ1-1,TGCGCCAGCAGCGGCGACAGGGAATTCTCTGAAGCTTTCTTT,CASSGDREFSEAFF
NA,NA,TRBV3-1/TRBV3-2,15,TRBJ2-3,TGTGCCAGCAGCCAGCAACACCAGGCGGGAGATACGCAGTATTTT,CASSQQHQAGDTQYF
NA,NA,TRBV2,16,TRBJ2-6,TGTGCCAGCACAGGGTCGTCTTACCCTGGGGCCAACGTCCTGACTTTC,CASTGSSYPGANVLTF
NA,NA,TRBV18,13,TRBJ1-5,TGTGCCAGCTCAACAGGTTTCAATCAGCCCCAGCATTTT,CASSTGFNQPQHF
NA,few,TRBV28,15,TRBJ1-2,TGTGCCAGCAAAAAAGTGGGGGCCCAAAACTATGGCTACACCTTC,CASKKVGAQNYGYTF
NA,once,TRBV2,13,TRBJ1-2,TGTGCCAGCAACCTGAGGGCGAACTATGGCTACACCTTC,CASNLRANYGYTF
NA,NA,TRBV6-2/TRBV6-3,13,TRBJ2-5,TGTGCCAGCAGTTACGAGGTTAAAGAGACCCAGTACTTC,CASSYEVKETQYF
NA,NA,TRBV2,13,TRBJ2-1,TGTGCCAGCAGCCGGGAATCCCGCAATGAGCAGTTCTTC,CASSRESRNEQFF
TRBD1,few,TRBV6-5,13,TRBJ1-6,TGTGCCAGCAGCCTCCAGGGGGGTTCACCCCTCCACTTT,CASSLQGGSPLHF
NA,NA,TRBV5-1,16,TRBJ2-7,TGCGCCAGCAGCCAGGGACTGGCAAGAAACTCCTACGAGCAGTACTTC,CASSQGLARNSYEQYF
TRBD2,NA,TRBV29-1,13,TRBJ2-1,TGCAGCGTTGTAGCGGGAGATGGGAATGAGCAGTTCTTC,CSVVAGDGNEQFF
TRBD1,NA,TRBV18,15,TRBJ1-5,TGTGCCAGCTCCGGGGGACAGGGGGGCCTTCGGCCCCAGCATTTT,CASSGGQGGLRPQHF
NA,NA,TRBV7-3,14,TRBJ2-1,TGTGCCAGCTCCTCCCCAGACGTAGCAAATGAGCAGTTCTTC,CASSSPDVANEQFF
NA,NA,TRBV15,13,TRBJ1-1,TGTGCCACCAGTCCTATATGGTACACTGAAGCTTTCTTT,CATSPIWYTEAFF
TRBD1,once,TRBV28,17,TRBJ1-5,TGTGCCAGCGTTCGACCAGGCTACAGGGGGCTTAGGCAGCCCCAGCATTTT,CASVRPGYRGLRQPQHF
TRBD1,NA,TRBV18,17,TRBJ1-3,TGTGCCAGCTCGGGGACCCGGACAGGGTTGAAAGGAAACACCATATATTTT,CASSGTRTGLKGNTIYF
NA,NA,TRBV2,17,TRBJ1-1,TGTGCCAGCGCCATGGGGTTCGGAAAGGGAGATTACACTGAAGCTTTCTTT,CASAMGFGKGDYTEAFF
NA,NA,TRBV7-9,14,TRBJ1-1,TGTGCCAGCAGACCAGATCCAGGGAACACTGAAGCTTTCTTT,CASRPDPGNTEAFF
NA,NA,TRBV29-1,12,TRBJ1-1,TGCAGCGCTGGACAAGCGAACACTGAAGCTTTCTTT,CSAGQANTEAFF
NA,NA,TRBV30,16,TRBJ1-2,TGTGCCTGGGGAACCACCCGGTTCGGGGGAAGGTATGGCTACACCTTC,CAWGTTRFGGRYGYTF
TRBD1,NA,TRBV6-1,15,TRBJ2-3,TGTGCCAGCAGTGAAATTACAGGGGGCGCAGATACGCAGTATTTT,CASSEITGGADTQYF
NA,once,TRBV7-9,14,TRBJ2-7,TGTGCCAGCAGCTTAGAGCACGGTACCTACGAGCAGTACTTC,CASSLEHGTYEQYF
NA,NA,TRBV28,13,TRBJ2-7,TGTGCCAGCAGTTTAGAGGAGACCAGCGAGCAGTACTTC,CASSLEETSEQYF
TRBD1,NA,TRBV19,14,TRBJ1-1,TGTGCCAGTAAGCTCGAAGCGTCAGACAGGGTGGCTTTCTTT,CASKLEASDRVAFF
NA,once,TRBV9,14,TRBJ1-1,TGTGCCAGCAGCGTAGCTCCGGGGAACACTGAAGCTTTCTTT,CASSVAPGNTEAFF
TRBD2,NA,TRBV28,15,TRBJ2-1,TGTGCCAGCAGTTTTCTGGGGGGGAATAGAAATGAGCAGTTCTTC,CASSFLGGNRNEQFF
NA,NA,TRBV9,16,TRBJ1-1,TGTGCCAGCAGCTCCGGCGGGGTGCAGGGCCGGACTGAAGCTTTCTTT,CASSSGGVQGRTEAFF
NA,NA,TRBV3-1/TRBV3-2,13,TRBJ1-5,TGTGCCAGCAGCCAATCGGCGGGGCAGCCCCAGCATTTT,CASSQSAGQPQHF
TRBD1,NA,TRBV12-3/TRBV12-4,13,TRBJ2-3,TGTGCCAGCAGTCGGGACAGTGGAGATACGCAGTATTTT,CASSRDSGDTQYF
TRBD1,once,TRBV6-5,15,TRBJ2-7,TGTGCCAGCAGTAGTATACAGGGGGCGCTGGGCGAGCAGTACTTC,CASSSIQGALGEQYF
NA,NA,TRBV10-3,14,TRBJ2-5,TGTGCCATCAGTGAGTCGAATGGCAGAGAGACCCAGTACTTC,CAISESNGRETQYF
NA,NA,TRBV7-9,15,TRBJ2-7,TGTGCCAGCAGCTTAGTAGGCAGGGGAGTCTACGAGCAGTACTTC,CASSLVGRGVYEQYF
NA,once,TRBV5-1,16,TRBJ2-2,TGCGCCAGCAGCTTGGCCGAAGTAGTTAACACCGGGGAGCTGTTTTTT,CASSLAEVVNTGELFF
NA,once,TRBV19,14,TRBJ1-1,TGTGCCAGTAGTCAACAGGGTGGAGGCACTGAAGCTTTCTTT,CASSQQGGGTEAFF
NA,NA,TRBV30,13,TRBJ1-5,TGTGCCTGGAGTCAGGGTGTAGGACAGCCCCAGCATTTT,CAWSQGVGQPQHF
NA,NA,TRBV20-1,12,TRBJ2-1,TGCAGTGCTAGTCCGTCCGTCAATGAGCAGTTCTTC,CSASPSVNEQFF
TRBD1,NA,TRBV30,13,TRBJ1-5,TGTGCCTGGGCCCCAGGGGGTCGGAGGCCCCAGCATTTT,CAWAPGGRRPQHF
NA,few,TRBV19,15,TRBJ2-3,TGTGCCAGTAGTACCCACTCCTCGAGGATGGATACGCAGTATTTT,CASSTHSSRMDTQYF
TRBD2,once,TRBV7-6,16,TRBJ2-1,TGTGCCAGCAGCTTACTGCCCGGGAATGGGGGAGGGGAGCAGTTCTTC,CASSLLPGNGGGEQFF